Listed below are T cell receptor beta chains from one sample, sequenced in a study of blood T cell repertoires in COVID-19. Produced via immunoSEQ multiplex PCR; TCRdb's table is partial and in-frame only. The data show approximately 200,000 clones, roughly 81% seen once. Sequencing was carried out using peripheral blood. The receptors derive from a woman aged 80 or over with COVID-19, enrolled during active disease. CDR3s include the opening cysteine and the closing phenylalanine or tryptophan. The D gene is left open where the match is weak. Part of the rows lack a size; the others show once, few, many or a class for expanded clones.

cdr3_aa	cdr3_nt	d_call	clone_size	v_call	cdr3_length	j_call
CASSVQGAKANYGYTF	TGTGCCAGCAGTGTTCAGGGGGCCAAAGCTAACTATGGCTACACCTTC	TRBD1	NA	TRBV2	16	TRBJ1-2
CASSLLGIGELFF	TGTGCCAGCAGCTTATTGGGCATCGGGGAGCTGTTTTTT	NA	NA	TRBV7-3	13	TRBJ2-2
CASSLSGETQYF	TGTGCCAGCAGCTTATCGGGAGAGACCCAGTACTTC	NA	NA	TRBV7-9	12	TRBJ2-5
CSEYPGQGTPYEQYF	TGCAGCGAATACCCGGGACAGGGAACCCCCTACGAGCAGTACTTC	TRBD1	NA	TRBV29-1	15	TRBJ2-7
CASSVARAGGQETQYF	TGTGCCAGCAGCGTAGCTCGTGCGGGGGGACAAGAGACCCAGTACTTC	TRBD2	NA	TRBV9	16	TRBJ2-5
CASSERASLTYYNEQFF	TGTGCCAGCAGTGAACGGGCTAGCCTGACTTACTACAATGAGCAGTTCTTC	NA	NA	TRBV6-1	17	TRBJ2-1
CASSRGGYEQYF	TGCGCCAGCAGCCGGGGGGGATACGAGCAGTACTTC	TRBD2	NA	TRBV5-1	12	TRBJ2-7
CASSQARGIRTGELFF	TGTGCCAGCAGCCAAGCGCGGGGGATTAGGACCGGGGAGCTGTTTTTT	TRBD2	NA	TRBV3-1/TRBV3-2	16	TRBJ2-2
CSASWGGTGELFF	TGCAGTGCTAGTTGGGGGGGCACCGGGGAGCTGTTTTTT	TRBD2	NA	TRBV20-1	13	TRBJ2-2
CASSIQQGMLTF	TGTGCCAGTAGTATCCAACAGGGGATGCTCACCTTC	TRBD1	few	TRBV19	12	TRBJ1-2
CATSWWANEQFF	TGTGCCACCAGTTGGTGGGCCAATGAGCAGTTCTTC	NA	NA	TRBV15	12	TRBJ2-1
CASSLRLAGPDTQYF	TGTGCCAGCAGCTTACGACTAGCGGGGCCAGATACGCAGTATTTT	TRBD2	many	TRBV5-4	15	TRBJ2-3
CASSPDGLYGYTF	TGTGCCAGCTCACCGGACGGACTATATGGCTACACCTTC	NA	once	TRBV18	13	TRBJ1-2
CASSSYGTSGFTDTQYF	TGTGCCAGCAGTTCATACGGGACTAGCGGATTCACAGATACGCAGTATTTT	TRBD2	NA	TRBV6-2/TRBV6-3	17	TRBJ2-3
CASSQEGVYEQYF	TGTGCCAGCAGCCAAGAAGGGGTCTACGAGCAGTACTTC	NA	NA	TRBV3-1/TRBV3-2	13	TRBJ2-7
CSAVRGYEAFF	TGCAGTGCTGTACGGGGTTATGAAGCTTTCTTT	NA	NA	TRBV20-1	11	TRBJ1-1
CASSVEGGRNTGELFF	TGTGCCAGCAGTGTTGAGGGGGGGAGGAACACCGGGGAGCTGTTTTTT	NA	NA	TRBV2	16	TRBJ2-2
CASSFKGRTVAGELFF	TGTGCCAGCAGCTTCAAAGGAAGGACAGTGGCCGGGGAGCTGTTTTTT	NA	NA	TRBV5-8	16	TRBJ2-2
CASSLYEQGNEKLFF	TGTGCCAGCAGTTTATACGAACAGGGGAATGAAAAACTGTTTTTT	TRBD1	NA	TRBV28	15	TRBJ1-4
CASSEGAGANYEQYF	TGTGCCAGCAGTGAGGGGGCAGGGGCCAACTACGAGCAGTACTTC	TRBD1	NA	TRBV9	15	TRBJ2-7
CASRPSGQSTDTQYF	TGTGCCAGCAGACCTTCGGGACAGAGCACAGATACGCAGTATTTT	TRBD1	NA	TRBV6-2/TRBV6-3	15	TRBJ2-3
CASSPPGRVGYTF	TGTGCCAGCAGCCCACCGGGTCGGGTTGGCTACACCTTC	NA	NA	TRBV4-2	13	TRBJ1-2
CASSPGQGNQPQHF	TGTGCCAGTAGTCCGGGACAGGGCAATCAGCCCCAGCATTTT	TRBD1	once	TRBV19	14	TRBJ1-5
CASSVGFGGEYNEQFF	TGTGCCAGCAGCGTAGGGTTCGGCGGGGAATACAATGAGCAGTTCTTC	NA	NA	TRBV9	16	TRBJ2-1
CASSQAGQPQHF	TGTGCCAGCAGCCAAGCGGGTCAGCCCCAGCATTTT	NA	few	TRBV3-1/TRBV3-2	12	TRBJ1-5
CASSRPSEQETQYF	TGTGCCAGCTCACGGCCTAGCGAGCAAGAGACCCAGTACTTC	NA	NA	TRBV18	14	TRBJ2-5
CASSLGTSYPYEQYF	TGTGCCAGCAGCCTCGGGACTTCCTACCCCTACGAGCAGTACTTC	NA	once	TRBV7-8	15	TRBJ2-7
CSASPTTGGAPAFF	TGCAGTGCTAGTCCAACTACAGGGGGCGCCCCCGCTTTCTTT	TRBD1	NA	TRBV20-1	14	TRBJ1-1
CASSWTGKRGDEQFF	TGCGCCAGCAGCTGGACAGGGAAGCGAGGCGATGAGCAGTTCTTC	TRBD1	NA	TRBV5-1	15	TRBJ2-1
CASSLGGSKRGEQYF	TGTGCCAGCAGTTTAGGAGGGAGTAAAAGGGGCGAGCAGTACTTC	NA	NA	TRBV28	15	TRBJ2-7
CASSLRQGETQYF	TGTGCCAGCAGCCTCCGACAGGGAGAGACCCAGTACTTC	TRBD1	NA	TRBV7-3	13	TRBJ2-5
CASRAGTTYNEQFF	TGTGCCAGCAGAGCCGGGACTACCTACAATGAGCAGTTCTTC	TRBD2	NA	TRBV6-5	14	TRBJ2-1
CSLITETGELFF	TGCAGCCTAATAACTGAGACCGGGGAGCTGTTTTTT	NA	few	TRBV29-1	12	TRBJ2-2
CAIRRTSGSITDTQYF	TGTGCCATCAGAAGGACTAGCGGGAGCATAACAGATACGCAGTATTTT	TRBD2	NA	TRBV10-3	16	TRBJ2-3
CASSPGTPQETQYF	TGTGCCAGCTCACCCGGGACACCACAAGAGACCCAGTACTTC	NA	NA	TRBV18	14	TRBJ2-5
CASSGSAGHLPEAFF	TGTGCCAGCAGCGGTAGTGCAGGGCACCTCCCGGAAGCTTTCTTT	NA	NA	TRBV9	15	TRBJ1-1
CASRPGLYTEAFF	TGTGCCAGCAGGCCGGGACTATACACTGAAGCTTTCTTT	NA	once	TRBV2	13	TRBJ1-1
CASSLGRTYEQYF	TGTGCCAGCAGCTTAGGCAGGACCTACGAGCAGTACTTC	NA	NA	TRBV5-4	13	TRBJ2-7
CASSLNTLATETQYF	TGTGCCAGCAGCTTGAACACACTAGCTACGGAGACCCAGTACTTC	NA	once	TRBV11-2	15	TRBJ2-5
CASSSSGGSTDTQYF	TGTGCCAGCAGCTCCTCCGGGGGGTCTACAGATACGCAGTATTTT	TRBD2	NA	TRBV6-2/TRBV6-3	15	TRBJ2-3
CASSLGLAATYEQYF	TGTGCCAGCAGCCTGGGACTAGCGGCCACCTACGAGCAGTACTTC	TRBD2	once	TRBV3-1/TRBV3-2	15	TRBJ2-7
CATYATSYGYTF	TGTGCCACCTACGCAACCTCTTATGGCTACACCTTC	NA	NA	TRBV6-5	12	TRBJ1-2
CASRGTGEPPYEQYF	TGTGCCAGCAGGGGGACAGGGGAACCTCCCTACGAGCAGTACTTC	TRBD1	NA	TRBV28	15	TRBJ2-7
CASSLVFREMGTDTQYF	TGTGCCAGCAGCTTGGTTTTTCGGGAAATGGGCACAGATACGCAGTATTTT	NA	NA	TRBV5-6	17	TRBJ2-3
CASIEDRDLGGYTF	TGTGCCAGCATCGAGGACAGGGACCTCGGGGGCTACACCTTC	TRBD1	NA	TRBV2	14	TRBJ1-2
CASSPGGTGVYEQFF	TGTGCCAGCAGCCCCGGGGGGACAGGGGTTTATGAGCAGTTCTTC	TRBD1	NA	TRBV5-4	15	TRBJ2-1
CASSRRGAPNTGELFF	TGTGCCAGCAGCCGCAGGGGGGCCCCGAACACCGGGGAGCTGTTTTTT	NA	once	TRBV14	16	TRBJ2-2
CATSADRTYGYTF	TGTGCCACCAGTGCGGACAGAACGTATGGCTACACCTTC	NA	NA	TRBV24-1	13	TRBJ1-2
CASSAETSGSDTQYF	TGTGCCAGCAGCGCTGAGACTAGCGGGTCAGATACGCAGTATTTT	TRBD2	NA	TRBV11-3	15	TRBJ2-3
CASSSPDRAVYGYTF	TGTGCCAGCAGTTCCCCGGACAGGGCCGTCTATGGCTACACCTTC	TRBD1	NA	TRBV27	15	TRBJ1-2
CASSQEGREERGDTDTQYF	TGTGCCAGCAGCCAAGAAGGCAGAGAGGAGCGGGGGGACACAGATACGCAGTATTTT	TRBD2	NA	TRBV3-1/TRBV3-2	19	TRBJ2-3
CASSYSKGAGYEQYF	TGTGCCAGCAGTTACTCGAAAGGGGCTGGCTACGAGCAGTACTTC	NA	NA	TRBV6-5	15	TRBJ2-7
CASSLFGGGNSPLHF	TGTGCCAGCAGCTTATTCGGGGGGGGGAATTCACCCCTCCACTTT	NA	NA	TRBV7-2	15	TRBJ1-6
CASSLDRRAKNIQYF	TGTGCCAGCAGCTTGGACAGGAGAGCCAAAAACATTCAGTACTTC	NA	NA	TRBV5-4	15	TRBJ2-4
CSASGQGVTEQYF	TGCAGTGCTAGTGGGCAGGGCGTGACCGAGCAGTACTTC	NA	NA	TRBV20-1	13	TRBJ2-7
CASSYSGTGDSPLHF	TGTGCCAGCAGTTACTCCGGGACAGGGGATTCACCCCTCCACTTT	TRBD1	NA	TRBV6-5	15	TRBJ1-6
CASSSPGRINTF	TGTGCCAGCAGCTCCCCGGGTCGCATCAACACCTTC	NA	NA	TRBV3-1/TRBV3-2	12	TRBJ1-2
CARGQSSGANVLTF	TGTGCCAGGGGGCAGTCTTCTGGGGCCAACGTCCTGACTTTC	NA	NA	TRBV2	14	TRBJ2-6